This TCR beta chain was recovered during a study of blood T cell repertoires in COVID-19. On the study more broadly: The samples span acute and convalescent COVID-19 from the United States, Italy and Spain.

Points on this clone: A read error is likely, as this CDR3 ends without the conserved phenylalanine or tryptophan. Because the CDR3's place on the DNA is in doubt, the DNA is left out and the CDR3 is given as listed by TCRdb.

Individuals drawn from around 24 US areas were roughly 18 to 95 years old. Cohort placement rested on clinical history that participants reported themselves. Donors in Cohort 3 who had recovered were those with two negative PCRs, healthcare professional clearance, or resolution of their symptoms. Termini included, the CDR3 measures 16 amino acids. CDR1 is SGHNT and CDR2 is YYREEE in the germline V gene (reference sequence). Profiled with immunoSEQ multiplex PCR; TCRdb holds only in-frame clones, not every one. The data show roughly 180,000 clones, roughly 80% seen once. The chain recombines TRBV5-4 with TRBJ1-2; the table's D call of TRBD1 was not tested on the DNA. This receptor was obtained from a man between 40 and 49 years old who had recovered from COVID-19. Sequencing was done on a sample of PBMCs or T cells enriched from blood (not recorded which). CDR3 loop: CASSFGRDTTRQGDVI.